This paragraph covers one TCR beta chain sequence. The antigen remains undetermined. This sample was taken from a study of cytomegalovirus exposure and HLA in healthy donors. Overall study: Most donors, more than 80% of several hundred genotyped, fell in the Caucasian-associated ancestry cluster.

Broader study findings: Analysis was carried out at a later point, and it linked a missense DCLRE1C variant to TCR beta V- and J-gene trimming.

Primers for the PCR totalled 60 Vbeta and 13 Jbeta. The table came from immunoSEQ multiplex PCR; TCRdb's copy has only in-frame clones and leaves some out. Here the sample spans roughly 190,000 clones, 79% being singletons. The CDR3 is made up of 13 amino acids. The germline V gene has CDR1 MGHDK and CDR2 SYGVNS. V lost 4 bases to trimming and J lost 6 bases, with 13 bases between them. This clonotype was sampled from a woman under 30 in good health and CMV-seronegative. The rearrangement uses TRBV25-1 and TRBJ2-7; no definite D call. Sequenced input: PBMCs. The CDR3 DNA sequence: TGTGCCAGCAGTGTGGCGTCGGGTTCCGAGCAGTACTTC. Translating it yields CASSVASGSEQYF.